Listed here is a single TCR beta chain. Produced via immunoSEQ multiplex PCR; TCRdb's table is partial and in-frame only. The top ten hold 10% to 15% of the sample, which has fewer than 500,000 clones, around 90% seen once. The treatment was: approximately 18 received Ad26.COV2.S at low or high dose, single or two shots; 5 received placebo; per-sample allocation not given. Samples were taken on day 63 after the first vaccine or placebo injection. Germline CDR1 and CDR2: SGHVS and FQNEAQ. The length of the CDR3 is 14 residues. V lost 1 base, J lost 9 bases, and 10 bases lay in between. The data stem from a study of Ad26.COV2.S vaccination and SARS-CoV-2 variants.

The input for sequencing was peripheral blood, taken in a trial of Ad26.COV2.S vaccine versus placebo. The sequence was collected from a person aged 18-60 years who received the Ad26.COV2.S COVID-19 vaccine or a placebo. The V call is TRBV7-8, the J call TRBJ1-6; a weak D match, TRBD1 (5 bases). CDR3 sequence (DNA): TGTGCCAGCAGCTTAGGGGGCTGGGGTTCACCCCTCCACTTT. This translates into CASSLGGWGSPLHF.